These 27 T cell receptor beta chains came from one sample sequenced in a study of graft-versus-host responses after intestinal transplantation. Clones were read by immunoSEQ multiplex PCR, and TCRdb kept only the in-frame ones, dropping some. The profile covers about 39,000 clones, with over 90% appearing a single time and about 0.22% taken by the ten largest. No antigen has been assigned to these receptors. The specimen was unstimulated CD8+ T cells sorted from spleen or lymph node cells, collected before transplant. The receptors come from a human donor who was the organ donor for an intestinal transplant.

The J gene is TRBJ1-1, the V gene TRBV21-1. TRBV21-1 has pseudogene status. This CDR3 comprises 13 residues. The CDR3 spells CASSKSNQREAFF. The CDR3 bases are TGTGCCAGCAGCAAAAGTAATCAGAGAGAAGCTTTCTTT.

The rearrangement uses TRBV5-8 and TRBJ2-7; D uncertain. CDR1 is SGHTS and CDR2 is YDEGEE in the germline V gene. This CDR3 comprises 11 residues. V was cut by 8 bases and J by 2 bases, with 8 bases left in between. The CDR3 loop is CASAEPYEQYF. DNA for the CDR3: TGTGCCAGTGCGGAGCCCTACGAGCAGTACTTC.

The J gene is TRBJ1-2, the V gene TRBV15, with D hard to call. The V gene lost 3 bases and the J gene lost 0 bases, with 8 bases spanning the gap. CDR1 and CDR2 from the germline V gene are LNHNV and YYDKDF (reference sequence). This CDR3 contains 14 residues. The CDR3 loop is CATSSETSNYGYTF. CDR3 coding DNA: TGTGCCACCAGCAGTGAGACCTCTAACTATGGCTACACCTTC.

The chain joins TRBV7-9 to TRBJ2-2, with D perhaps TRBD2 (6 bases). V lost 1 base to trimming and J lost 1 base, with 13 bases between them. Per germline, CDR1 SEHNR and CDR2 FQNEAQ (reference sequence). CDR3 length equals 17 residues. Written as DNA, the CDR3 is TGTGCCAGCAGCTTAGTAGTTTTCGGGGGGAACACCGGGGAGCTGTTTTTT. Protein sequence: CASSLVVFGGNTGELFF.

A remark on this clone: Other DNA sequences within the sample encode an identical CDR3. The chain combines TRBV5-1 with TRBJ2-2; unclear D gene. Germline CDR1 and CDR2: SGHRS and YFSETQ. Trimming removed 4 bases at V and 8 bases at J, with 6 bases between. The CDR3 is 11 amino acids. As DNA, the CDR3 is TGCGCCAGCAGCCTCGCTGGGGAGCTGTTTTTT. Protein: CASSLAGELFF.

The V gene is TRBV19, the J gene TRBJ2-2; D may be TRBD1 (6 bases). V lost 8 bases and J 3 bases, leaving 13 bases between the germline ends. CDR1 and CDR2 (germline): LNHDA, SQIVND (reference sequence). This CDR3 is built from 14 residues. CDR3 in amino acids: CASDRDTDTGELFF. Written as DNA, the CDR3 is TGTGCCAGTGACCGGGACACCGACACCGGGGAGCTGTTTTTT.

The chain links TRBV9 to TRBJ1-6, with D uncertain. The CDR3 consists of 15 residues. Germline-derived CDR1 and CDR2 are SGDLS and YYNGEE. The V gene lost 3 bases and the J gene lost 5 bases, with 12 bases spanning the gap. The CDR3 sequence: CASSAWARNNSPLHF. The CDR3 DNA reads as TGTGCCAGCAGCGCCTGGGCACGTAATAATTCACCCCTCCACTTT.

This clone was seen more than once but under ten times. The chain recombines TRBV10-3 with TRBJ1-3; D gene unclear. The CDR3 runs to 12 residues. Trimming cost V 0 bases and J 7 bases, with 4 bases left between them. The V gene's germline CDR1 is ENHRY and CDR2 SYGVKD. CDR3 in amino acids: CAISESGNTIYF. As DNA, the CDR3 is TGTGCCATCAGTGAGTCGGGGAACACCATATATTTT.

V and J are TRBV19 and TRBJ1-1, with TRBD1 matching 7 bases. CDR1 and CDR2 (germline): LNHDA, SQIVND (reference sequence). V lost 11 bases to trimming and J lost 1 base; unmatched junction nucleotides: 16. The CDR3 has 16 residues. The CDR3 sequence is CAVGSGQFSENTEAFF. CDR3 nucleotide sequence: TGTGCCGTCGGGTCGGGACAGTTCTCGGAGAACACTGAAGCTTTCTTT.

V usage is TRBV10-2 and J usage is TRBJ1-1; TRBD1 matches at 9 bases. Germline trimming cut 6 bases from V and 4 bases from J; bases unmatched to any gene: 6. This CDR3 spans 14 amino acids. Germline CDR1 reads WSHSY; CDR2 reads SAAADI. The CDR3 loop reads CASSWTGDGTEAFF. DNA of the CDR3: TGCGCCAGCAGCTGGACAGGGGATGGCACTGAAGCTTTCTTT.

Written as DNA, the CDR3 is TGTGCCAGCAGGACAGGGGGCAATGAGCAGTTCTTC. It encodes CASRTGGNEQFF. V and J are TRBV7-2 and TRBJ2-1; 9 nucleotides line up with TRBD1. After removal of 6 bases from V and 6 bases from J, the junction contained 0 bases not matched to a gene. CDR3 length: 12 amino acids. Germline assignment: CDR1 SGHTA and CDR2 FQGNSA.

This sequence joins TRBV4-3 and TRBJ2-2; D possibly uses TRBD1 or TRBD2 (5 bases each). The germline CDR1 and CDR2 sequences are LGHNA and YSLEER. The V gene lost 10 bases and the J gene lost 1 base, with 13 bases spanning the gap. The CDR3 is made up of 14 amino acids. CDR3 nucleotide sequence: TGCGCCACGCGGATGGGGGAGAACACCGGGGAGCTGTTTTTT. Encoded protein: CATRMGENTGELFF.

The chain joins TRBV7-9 to TRBJ1-1, with a tentative D call TRBD1 (6 bases). Trimming cost V 5 bases and J 2 bases, with 18 bases left between them. This CDR3 region has 16 residues. From germline, CDR1 is SEHNR and CDR2 FQNEAQ (reference sequence). The CDR3 DNA reads TGTGCCAGCAGCCCCCGATCGGGACAAATTAACACTGAAGCTTTCTTT. Protein sequence: CASSPRSGQINTEAFF.

The chain carries TRBV7-9 and TRBJ2-2, with TRBD1 matching over 7 bases. Germline CDR1 is SEHNR and CDR2 is FQNEAQ (reference sequence). This CDR3 region has 13 residues. With V trimmed by 8 bases and J by 5 bases, 5 bases remained unmatched. CDR3 in amino acids: CASRDSQTGELFF. CDR3 coding DNA: TGTGCCAGCCGGGACAGCCAAACCGGGGAGCTGTTTTTT. The whole variable domain, filled in from reference TRBV7-9 and TRBJ2-2, reads DTGVSQNPRHKITKRGQNVTFRCDPISEHNRLYWYRQTLGQGPEFLTYFQNEAQLEKSRLLSDRFSAERPKGSFSTLEIQRTEQGDSAMYLCASRDSQTGELFFGEGSRLTVL.

The V gene is TRBV6-5, the J gene TRBJ2-7; a weak D match, TRBD1 (5 bases). This CDR3 has 14 residues. Germline V CDR1 and CDR2: MNHEY, SVGAGI. The V and J ends lost 6 bases and 0 bases respectively, with 12 bases between them. In DNA form, the CDR3 reads TGTGCCAGCAGCCTAAGACAGAGCTCCTACGAGCAGTACTTC. Translation gives CASSLRQSSYEQYF.

The chain carries TRBV6-5 and TRBJ2-1; perhaps TRBD1 as D (5 bases). CDR1 MNHEY and CDR2 SVGAGI come from the germline V gene. CDR3 size: 15 residues. V was pared by 7 bases and J by 2 bases, with 15 bases between. The CDR3 nucleotides read TGTGCCAGCACCTACAGGACCCTTACCTACAATGAGCAGTTCTTC. It codes for CASTYRTLTYNEQFF.

V and J are TRBV27 and TRBJ1-2; D unresolved. Deletions cut 5 bases from V and 0 bases from J, with 10 bases between. From germline, CDR1 is MNHEY and CDR2 SMNVEV (reference sequence). The CDR3 covers 14 residues. CDR3 sequence (DNA): TGTGCCAGCAGTGTAGGTCAGGCTAACTATGGCTACACCTTC. It specifies CASSVGQANYGYTF.

The rearrangement links TRBV19 to TRBJ1-1; TRBD1 matches at 10 bases. V dropped 6 bases and J dropped 6; count of bases not matched to a gene: 4. The CDR3 has 13 amino acids. Germline assignment: CDR1 LNHDA and CDR2 SQIVND (reference sequence). The CDR3, as DNA: TGTGCCAGTAGAAGACAGGGGGCTCCTGAAGCTTTCTTT. It encodes CASRRQGAPEAFF.

This sequence joins TRBV7-8 and TRBJ2-7, with D possibly being TRBD1 (5 bases). The CDR3 covers 13 residues. V lost 2 bases and J lost 3, with 8 bases in between. The germline V gene encodes CDR1 SGHVS and CDR2 FQNEAQ. CDR3 amino acids: CASSLNRIYEQYF. As DNA, the CDR3 is TGTGCCAGCAGCTTAAACAGGATCTACGAGCAGTACTTC.

This chain uses TRBV25-1 with TRBJ2-5; 9 bases match TRBD2. The germline gives CDR1 MGHDK, CDR2 SYGVNS. The J segment lost 5 bases and the V segment lost 2 bases, leaving 6 bases of the junction unmatched. CDR3 length equals 15 residues. CDR3 coding DNA: TGTGCCAGCAGTGAAGAGAAGCGGGGGGTCGAGACCCAGTACTTC. Its translation is CASSEEKRGVETQYF.

J is TRBJ2-7 and V is TRBV7-8, with 8 bases aligning to TRBD1. Per germline, CDR1 SGHVS and CDR2 FQNEAQ. This CDR3 comprises 15 residues. With V trimmed by 4 bases and J by 2 bases, 7 bases remained unmatched. CDR3 sequence: CASSYPGTGPYEQYF. The CDR3 nucleotides are TGTGCCAGCAGCTACCCCGGGACAGGTCCCTACGAGCAGTACTTC.

The DNA of the CDR3 is TGTGCCAGCAGCTTGGTCCGGGGCACAGATACGCAGTATTTT. Its protein is CASSLVRGTDTQYF. V usage is TRBV5-6 and J usage is TRBJ2-3, with D hard to call. The V and J ends lost 0 bases and 1 base respectively, with 6 bases between them. The CDR3 is 14 amino acids. CDR1 SGHDT and CDR2 YYEEEE come from the germline V gene.

This rearrangement joins TRBV5-4 to TRBJ2-2; D call uncertain. The CDR3 sequence is 12 residues long. Germline-derived CDR1 and CDR2 are SGHNT and YYREEE (reference sequence). Trimming took 0 bases from V and 3 from J, leaving 0 bases between them. In DNA form, the CDR3 reads TGTGCCAGCAGCTTGGACACCGGGGAGCTGTTTTTT. It specifies CASSLDTGELFF.

This clone was found once. J is TRBJ2-3 and V is TRBV7-2, with D unresolved. From germline, CDR1 is SGHTA and CDR2 FQGNSA. Trimming cost V 4 bases and J 4 bases, with 9 bases left between them. This CDR3 spans 13 amino acids. CDR3 bases: TGTGCCAGCAGCTCCGAGACATCAGATACGCAGTATTTT. Amino acid sequence: CASSSETSDTQYF.

This sequence joins TRBV4-1 and TRBJ1-2; no definite D call. Looked up from germline, CDR1 is MGHRA and CDR2 is YSYEKL. V lost 1 base, J lost 5 bases, and 8 bases lay in between. The CDR3 totals 13 residues. As DNA, the CDR3 is TGCGCCAGCAGCCAAGTCTCCGGATATGGCTACACCTTC. Translating gives CASSQVSGYGYTF.

The chain links TRBV28 to TRBJ2-7, with 8 bases lining up with TRBD1. Germline loops: CDR1 MDHEN, CDR2 SYDVKM. J lost 7 bases, V lost 3 bases, and 5 bases had no gene match. CDR3 size: 13 residues. CDR3 DNA sequence: TGTGCCAGCAGTTTGGGCAGGGGGCATGAGCAGTACTTC. This sequence encodes CASSLGRGHEQYF.

The chain is built from TRBV7-9 and TRBJ1-1, with D uncertain. Per the germline V gene, CDR1 is SEHNR and CDR2 is FQNEAQ (reference sequence). The CDR3 consists of 12 residues. The V and J ends lost 4 bases and 6 bases respectively, with 9 bases between them. The CDR3 bases are TGTGCCAGCAGCTCCACCTTAGCTGAAGCTTTCTTT. Translated: CASSSTLAEAFF.